The clone carrying this T cell receptor (beta chain) was observed a single time. The CDR3 runs to 15 residues. CDR1 is SGDLS and CDR2 is YYNGEE in the germline V gene. The ends were cut back, 4 bases at V and 4 bases at J, with 17 bases in the middle. The data are from a study of blood T cell repertoires in COVID-19. Study in general: Acute-phase and convalescent COVID-19 samples originated in the United States, Italy and Spain. Sources were T cells, B-cell-depleted T cells, or PBMCs; the material itself was cDNA or gDNA.

Authors' data handling: Amplification from reference gene primers served as the basis for estimated nucleated cell counts. The protocol was immunoSEQ multiplex PCR, while the TCRdb copy is restricted to in-frame clones and leaves out a portion. Clonal size and the V and J genes are those of that table, whereas D and trimming came from the DNA. The repertoire has approximately 250,000 clones, roughly 85% of them found once; the top ten carry more than 0.75%. This TCR came from a man between 40 and 49 years old with acute or convalescent COVID-19. Sequencing input: peripheral blood. V is TRBV9 and J is TRBJ1-1, with a weak D call TRBD1 (5 bases). The CDR3 DNA follows: TGTGCCAGCAGCCCCACCGGGACTACTTTCACTGAAGCTTTCTTT. Protein sequence: CASSPTGTTFTEAFF.